The clone carrying this TCR beta chain came up a few times. No antigen is known for it. This sample is part of a study of cytomegalovirus exposure and HLA in healthy donors. Study-wide points: TCR beta V- and J-gene trimming, according to a later analysis, was linked to a missense DCLRE1C variant. Donor immune exposure was known only as CMV serostatus. Later examination showed HLA-associated TCR beta chains had greater clonal expansion than equally common others.

Primers for the PCR totalled 60 Vbeta and 13 Jbeta. In the authors' methods: In a later analysis, around 10 million of tens of millions of unique beta chains occurred in at least two donors. TCRdb keeps only in-frame clones here, not all; method: immunoSEQ multiplex PCR. That table gives V, J and clone size, and the DNA gave D and trimming. The repertoire holds over 100,000 clones, with around 80% as singletons. Germline-derived CDR1 and CDR2 are SEHNR and FQNEAQ (reference sequence). V was cut by 4 bases and J by 1 base, with 10 bases left in between. This CDR3 contains 14 residues. This rearrangement joins TRBV7-9 to TRBJ1-1; tentatively, D is TRBD1 (6 bases). Source material: PBMCs. The receptor was derived from a female donor in good health and CMV-seronegative. The CDR3 here is CASSSQQGNTEAFF. The CDR3 DNA reads TGTGCCAGCAGCTCGCAACAGGGGAACACTGAAGCTTTCTTT.